What follows is one T cell receptor (beta chain) and its context. Original processing notes: Amplification of reference gene primers was used by the study to estimate nucleated cell counts. Here immunoSEQ multiplex PCR was the method, and the copy in TCRdb shows in-frame clones only, minus some. The DNA gave D and trimming, while V, J and clone size come from that table. The table has over 250,000 clones, 70% to 90% seen once. The data stem from a study of blood T cell repertoires in COVID-19. Turning to the study itself: Samples taken during acute and convalescent COVID-19 were collected in the United States, Italy and Spain. PBMCs, B-cell-depleted T cells, or T cells provided the cDNA or gDNA that made up the material.

V was cut by 3 bases and J by 0 bases, with 6 bases left in between. The CDR3 totals 14 residues. The V gene's germline CDR1 is MNHEY and CDR2 SMNVEV (reference sequence). V and J are TRBV27 and TRBJ2-4; no clear D gene. The sample consisted of peripheral blood. The sequence was collected from a woman aged 70-85 years with acute or convalescent COVID-19. CDR3: CASSFSRAKNIQYF. CDR3 coding DNA: TGTGCCAGCAGTTTTTCGAGAGCCAAAAACATTCAGTACTTC.